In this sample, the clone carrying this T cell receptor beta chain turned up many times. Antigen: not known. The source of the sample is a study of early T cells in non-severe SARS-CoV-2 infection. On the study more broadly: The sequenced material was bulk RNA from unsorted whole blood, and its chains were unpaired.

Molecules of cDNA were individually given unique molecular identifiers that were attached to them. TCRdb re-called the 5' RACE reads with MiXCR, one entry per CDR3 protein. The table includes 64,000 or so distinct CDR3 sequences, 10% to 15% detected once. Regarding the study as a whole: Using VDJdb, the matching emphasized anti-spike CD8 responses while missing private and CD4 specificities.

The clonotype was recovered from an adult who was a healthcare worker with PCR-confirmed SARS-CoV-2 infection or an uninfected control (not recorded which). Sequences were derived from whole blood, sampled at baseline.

CDR3 loop: CASRRTRDGSSYEQYF. DNA for the CDR3: TGTGCCAGCAGAAGGACGCGGGATGGGAGCTCCTACGAGCAGTACTTC. J is TRBJ2-7 and V is TRBV6-5, with a tentative D call TRBD2 (6 bases). This CDR3 has 16 residues. The V gene lost 6 bases and the J gene lost 0 bases, with 18 bases spanning the gap. Germline V gene lookup returns CDR1 MNHEY and CDR2 SVGAGI.